This TCR beta chain stems from a study of blood T cell repertoires in COVID-19. On the study more broadly: Acute and convalescent COVID-19 specimens originated in the United States, Italy and Spain.

Authors' processing steps: Reference gene primer amplification gave nucleated cell count estimates. Sequencing used immunoSEQ multiplex PCR; TCRdb keeps in-frame clones, though not all of them. V, J and clone size are those of that table, while D and trimming were read from the DNA. The sample contains about 360,000 clones, about 86% of which appear only once. The V gene's germline CDR1 is GTSNPN and CDR2 SVGIG (reference sequence). J gave up 4 bases and V 4 bases, and 5 bases lay outside the gene matches. This CDR3 has 14 residues. The material sequenced was peripheral blood. This rearrangement joins TRBV30 to TRBJ2-7; TRBD2 agrees at 12 bases. The sequence came from a man aged 30 to 45 with active or convalescent COVID-19. CDR3 in DNA: TGTGCCTGGACTAGCGGGAGGGCCGGGTACGAGCAGTACTTC. This translates into CAWTSGRAGYEQYF.